A selection of T cell receptor beta chains follows, all from one sample in a study of shared T cell receptors in the human thymus. The assay was immunoSEQ multiplex PCR, and TCRdb's table has in-frame clones only and misses some. The sample yields some 760,000 clones, 80% to 90% seen once. The sample also formed part of further work on human thymus T cells.

The sequencing input was thymocytes. The receptors here all came from a girl under three years old with a congenital heart defect. Each CDR3 is given with its conserved first and last residue. A D gene is named only where the DNA matches it firmly. Clone size is not always given. Where it is, it says once, few, many or a class for expanded clones.

TRBV5-4	TRBJ1-2	-	-	TGTGCCAGCAGCCTCCGGGGGGGGCTTTACTATGGCTACACCTTC	CASSLRGGLYYGYTF
TRBV6-6	TRBJ2-1	-	TRBD1	TGTGCCAGCAGTTACTCTGGGACAGACGGTAATGAGCAGTTCTTC	CASSYSGTDGNEQFF
TRBV18	TRBJ1-1	once	-	TGTGCCAGCTCACCTCCCCTCCCCTGGGGGGAGAAGGGGAACACTGAAGCTTTCTTT	CASSPPLPWGEKGNTEAFF
TRBV27	TRBJ1-1	-	-	TGTGCCAGTCAACAGGGCCGGACTGAAGCTTTCTTT	CASQQGRTEAFF
TRBV5-6	TRBJ1-1	-	TRBD1	TGTGCCAGCAGCTTGGGTCAGGGGGGCGCTTATAACACTGAAGCTTTCTTT	CASSLGQGGAYNTEAFF
TRBV30	TRBJ2-1	-	-	TGTGCCTGGATGGTCGACAGAAACAATGAGCAGTTCTTC	CAWMVDRNNEQFF
TRBV15	TRBJ1-3	-	-	TGTGCCACCAGCAGTCCCAAACTAGGGTCTGGAAACACCATATATTTT	CATSSPKLGSGNTIYF
TRBV7-2	TRBJ1-3	-	TRBD1	TGTGCCAGCAGCCGACCGACAGGGGCAGGTGGGGGAAACACCATATATTTT	CASSRPTGAGGGNTIYF
TRBV7-8	TRBJ2-7	-	TRBD1	TGTGCCAGCAGCTTAGCGGACAGGGACTACGAGCAGTACTTC	CASSLADRDYEQYF
TRBV4-3	TRBJ1-5	few	-	TGCGCCACCTCCGCGGCCTACGGCAATCAGCCCCAGCATTTT	CATSAAYGNQPQHF
TRBV2	TRBJ2-7	-	-	TGTGCCAGCAGACAGAGAGAGCAGTACTTC	CASRQREQYF
TRBV19	TRBJ1-5	-	TRBD1	TGTGCCAGTAGTATGGGGACAGGCAATCAGCCCCAGCATTTT	CASSMGTGNQPQHF
TRBV5-8	TRBJ2-7	-	TRBD2	TGTGCCAGCAGCCCCCCCCCATATAGCGGGGGGCACGACGAGCAGTACTTC	CASSPPPYSGGHDEQYF
TRBV18	TRBJ1-6	-	TRBD1	TGTGCCAGCTCACCGACAGGGGATTCACCCCTCCACTTT	CASSPTGDSPLHF
TRBV29-1	TRBJ1-4	-	-	TGCAGCGTTTCCGTAATTCCCAGCGAACTCTCAACTAATGAAAAACTGTTTTTT	CSVSVIPSELSTNEKLFF
TRBV12-5	TRBJ2-2	-	TRBD1	TGTGCTAGTGGTTTGTCCACCGGGACAGCGAACACCGGGGAGCTGTTTTTT	CASGLSTGTANTGELFF
TRBV7-9	TRBJ1-1	-	-	TGTGCCAGCAGCCAAAAAAGCGGTTTCACTGAAGCTTTCTTT	CASSQKSGFTEAFF
TRBV7-9	TRBJ1-2	-	-	TGTGCCAGCACCCCCCGGAGGACCTTC	CASTPRRTF
TRBV28	TRBJ2-7	-	TRBD1	TGTGCCAGCAGTTCCGGAACGTGGACAGGGCTCGACGAGCAGTACTTC	CASSSGTWTGLDEQYF
TRBV27	TRBJ1-2	-	-	TGTGCCAGCAGTTTTGGGGGGACGGGGACCTATGGCTACACCTTC	CASSFGGTGTYGYTF
TRBV5-8	TRBJ1-5	-	-	TGTGCCAGCAGCTTCCTGGGGGACTCGTCGAGCAATCAGCCCCAGCATTTT	CASSFLGDSSSNQPQHF
TRBV7-8	TRBJ2-1	-	TRBD2	TGTGCCAGCAGCTTCCGCGGACTAGCGGGGGGGCCTAGTAATGAGCAGTTCTTC	CASSFRGLAGGPSNEQFF
TRBV9	TRBJ1-6	once	-	TGTGCCAGCAGCGTAGAAAAGGGCGGGCGAAATTCACCCCTCCACTTT	CASSVEKGGRNSPLHF
TRBV27	TRBJ2-1	-	TRBD2	TGTGCCAGCAGATCGGGGGGGGCAGCTGAGCAGTTCTTC	CASRSGGAAEQFF
TRBV11-2	TRBJ2-1	-	TRBD2	TGTGCCAGCAGCCCCAGACTAGCGGGGGTTTACAATGAGCAGTTCTTC	CASSPRLAGVYNEQFF
TRBV7-8	TRBJ1-4	-	-	TGTGCCAGCAGCTTAGATGTAGGGGTTCGAAAACTGTTTTTT	CASSLDVGVRKLFF
TRBV7-4	TRBJ2-7	-	-	TGTGCCAGCAGCACTCGGGACGGAGGGAGCTCCTACGAGCAGTACTTC	CASSTRDGGSSYEQYF
TRBV2	TRBJ1-2	-	-	TGTGCCACCTCATTACCAGGGGTGGACTATGGCTACACCTTC	CATSLPGVDYGYTF
TRBV5-1	TRBJ1-2	-	TRBD1	TGCGCCAGCAGCTTTACGCAGACAGGGATGGGTGGCTACACCTTC	CASSFTQTGMGGYTF
TRBV9	TRBJ2-1	-	-	TGTGCCAGCAGCGTAGCTCGCGCCTACAATGAGCAGTTCTTC	CASSVARAYNEQFF
TRBV2	TRBJ2-4	-	TRBD2	TGTGCCAGCAGTACCTTCGGGGGGGGCAAAAACATTCAGTACTTC	CASSTFGGGKNIQYF
TRBV7-3	TRBJ1-1	-	-	TGTGCCAGCAGCTTATTGGGGGGAGGGGAAGCTTTCTTT	CASSLLGGGEAFF
TRBV29-1	TRBJ1-1	-	-	TGCAGCGTCACCCTTCCGGGGGACACTGAAGCTTTCTTT	CSVTLPGDTEAFF
TRBV27	TRBJ2-7	-	-	TGTGCCAGCCGGGGGGCAGGGAATCTACGAGCAGGGCAGTACTTC	CASRGAGNLRAGQYF
TRBV5-4	TRBJ2-6	-	-	TGTGCCAGCAGCTTAGGCGGGTCTGGGGCCAACGTCCTGACTTTC	CASSLGGSGANVLTF
TRBV9	TRBJ1-3	-	-	TGTGCCAGCAGTGATAAGACAGCTGACTCTGGAAACACCATATATTTT	CASSDKTADSGNTIYF
TRBV7-3	TRBJ1-1	-	-	TGTGCCAGCAGCTTATTTGGGGGCCCGGGCACTGAAGCTTTCTTT	CASSLFGGPGTEAFF
TRBV4-1	TRBJ2-3	-	TRBD2	TGCGCCAGCAGCCACCTATCTTCTGGCGGGGGGTATAGCACAGATACGCAGTATTTT	CASSHLSSGGGYSTDTQYF
TRBV6-1	TRBJ1-2	-	TRBD1	TGTGCCAGTGTTAGGACAGGGGAAAATGGCTACACCTTC	CASVRTGENGYTF
TRBV29-1	TRBJ1-2	-	-	TGCAGCGTTGAAGAGGGATCCTGGACAGCCGGATATGGCTACACCTTC	CSVEEGSWTAGYGYTF
TRBV7-9	TRBJ1-2	-	-	TGTGCCAGCAGCTTTCTCGACGGGTACTATGGCTACACCTTC	CASSFLDGYYGYTF
TRBV4-3	TRBJ2-2	once	TRBD1	TGCGCCAGCAGCCAAGAAGAAGACAGGGGCGCCGGGGAGCTGTTTTTT	CASSQEEDRGAGELFF
TRBV6-1	TRBJ2-5	-	TRBD2	TGTGCCAGCAGTGTACAAACTAGCGACCAAGAGACCCAGTACTTC	CASSVQTSDQETQYF
TRBV10-3	TRBJ1-5	-	-	TGTGCCACCCAGGACAGCTATAGCAATCAGCCCCAGCATTTT	CATQDSYSNQPQHF
TRBV5-1	TRBJ2-7	once	TRBD1	TGCGCCAGCAGCCGAGGGGACAGCTCCTACGAGCAGTACTTC	CASSRGDSSYEQYF
TRBV14	TRBJ2-5	-	-	TGTGCCAGCAGCCAAGAGGACAGCAAGGGAGAAGAGACCCAGTACTTC	CASSQEDSKGEETQYF
TRBV6-5	TRBJ1-6	-	TRBD1	TGTGCCAGCAGCTCAGACAGGGCCGGAGATTCACCCCTCCACTTT	CASSSDRAGDSPLHF
TRBV14	TRBJ2-7	-	-	TGTGCCAGCAGCCAGGTGAGGGTTCGAGGCTACGAGCAGTACTTC	CASSQVRVRGYEQYF
TRBV27	TRBJ1-4	-	-	TGTGCCAGCAGTCTAGGACAGAGAGCAACTAATGAAAAACTGTTTTTT	CASSLGQRATNEKLFF
TRBV6-1	TRBJ1-6	-	-	TGTGCCAGCAGTCCAGGACAGCTCTATAATTCACCCCTCCACTTT	CASSPGQLYNSPLHF
TRBV27	TRBJ1-1	-	-	TGTGCCAGCAGTCCCATCTATAGGGGGACAAACAAAGAGTTT	CASSPIYRGTNKEF
TRBV19	TRBJ2-2	once	TRBD1	TGTGCCAGTAGTGTGGGCCGGGACAGGGAAGCCGGGGAGCTGTTTTTT	CASSVGRDREAGELFF
TRBV5-1	TRBJ2-2	-	TRBD1	TGCGCCAGCAGCTCGACAGGGAAGAGCACCGGGGAGCTGTTTTTT	CASSSTGKSTGELFF
TRBV30	TRBJ2-7	-	-	TGTGCCGGGGGGGGCCATTACGAGCAGTACTTC	CAGGGHYEQYF
TRBV28	TRBJ1-6	-	-	TGTGCCAGCAGCCCGACCCGACGCTTCAGGGGCACCTCCTATAATTCACCCCTCCACTTT	CASSPTRRFRGTSYNSPLHF
TRBV28	TRBJ2-7	-	-	TGTGCCATCCGAAGCAAAACCTACGAGCAGTACTTC	CAIRSKTYEQYF
TRBV6-5	TRBJ2-1	-	-	TGTGCCAGCAGTGGGATTGAGACAGGCGGTAATGAGCAGTTCTTC	CASSGIETGGNEQFF
TRBV7-8	TRBJ1-3	once	-	TGTGCCAGCAGAAATACTGACAGTTTATCTGGAAACACCATATATTTT	CASRNTDSLSGNTIYF
TRBV5-4	TRBJ2-5	-	TRBD1	TGTGCCAGCAGCCCGGGACAGGGCAGAGAGACCCAGTACTTC	CASSPGQGRETQYF
TRBV2	TRBJ2-5	-	-	TGTGCCAGCAGTGGGTACTGGCAAGAGACCCAGTACTTC	CASSGYWQETQYF